The T cell receptor beta chain described here comes from a study of T cell responses to AZD1222 COVID-19 vaccine. Study-wide findings and caveats: The sample set comprised mostly white British donors with more females, and clonal diversity was possibly underestimated. It was only after the peak T cell response that any repertoires were sampled.

Germline trimming cut 6 bases from V and 5 bases from J; bases unmatched to any gene: 7. The CDR3 runs 15 residues. In germline, CDR1 is SNHLY, CDR2 FYNNEI. Profiling relied on immunoSEQ multiplex PCR, and the TCRdb table lists in-frame clones only, not all of them. Among roughly 100,000 clones listed, approximately 87% were seen once. A note on this clone: Its antigen is not identified.

The chain uses TRBV2 and TRBJ2-2, with 9 bases matching TRBD2. The specimen was peripheral blood, collected on day 0 of AZD1222 vaccination. This TCR was sampled from an adult in good health. The CDR3 reads CASSPGLAETGELFF. CDR3 DNA: TGTGCCAGCAGCCCGGGACTAGCCGAGACCGGGGAGCTGTTTTTT.